The source of this T cell receptor beta chain is a study of T cell repertoires in ileal Crohn's disease. Study-level information: All patients had surgery for stricturing (about 60%) or penetrating (roughly 39%) disease.

This clone was seen more than once but under ten times. Its matching antigen is unknown. Whole-study findings and limits: All patients with clonality above 26.8% had endoscopic recurrence. Clonal expansions were more frequent in active smokers than non-smokers at surgery.

Each sample's TCRB immunosequencing used around 510 nanograms of biopsy DNA. Profiled with immunoSEQ multiplex PCR; TCRdb holds only in-frame clones, not every one. The sample carries approximately 12,000 clones, around 76% recorded once. The receptor was isolated from an adult with Crohn's disease. The source material was ileal tissue.

CDR3 bases: TGTGCCTGCCAACAGGGGCGCACTGAAGCTTTCTTT. Its protein product is CACQQGRTEAFF. The rearrangement uses TRBV30 and TRBJ1-1, with 7 positions matching TRBD1. Per germline, CDR1 GTSNPN and CDR2 SVGIG (reference sequence). CDR3 size: 12 residues. V lost 6 bases, J lost 4 bases, and 5 bases stayed unmatched. The whole variable domain, filled in from reference TRBV30 and TRBJ1-1, reads SQTIHQWPATLVQPVGSPLSLECTVEGTSNPNLYWYRQAAGRGLQLLFYSVGIGQISSEVPQNLSASRPQDRQFILSSKKLLLSDSGFYLCACQQGRTEAFFGQGTRLTVV.